The T cell receptor beta chain under discussion was sequenced for a study of T cells in localized non-small cell lung cancer. The CDR3 consists of 12 residues. CDR1 is SNHLY and CDR2 is FYNNEI in the germline V gene. V was pared by 4 bases and J by 5 bases, with 5 bases between. Study-wide results and caveats: A median of about 60 of the top 100 tumor clones appeared in adjacent lung, which was paired and uninvolved. Elevated circulating T cell density in blood was associated with longer overall survival. Since sequencing was restricted to only one region of the tumor, intratumor heterogeneity remains a possibility. Peak T cell clonality was found in uninvolved adjacent lung, exceeding tumor.

This clone appeared a single time. Its antigen is undetermined. Measured with immunoSEQ multiplex PCR; TCRdb has only the in-frame clones, and not every one. The sample yields 100,000 to 150,000 clones, more than 70% seen once. The chain is built from TRBV2 and TRBJ2-2; D unclear. This sequence was found in a female donor aged 60 or older with stage I lung adenocarcinoma. The sequenced sample was peripheral blood, obtained before any cancer treatment. The DNA for the CDR3 is TGTGCCAGCAGTGCCGAGACCGGGGAGCTGTTTTTT. It codes for CASSAETGELFF.